These 7 T cell receptor beta chains were all obtained from the same sample, sequenced in a study of blood T cell repertoires in COVID-19. TCRdb keeps only in-frame clones here, not all; method: immunoSEQ multiplex PCR. The profile shows 540,000 or so clones, around 90% of them singletons. Sequenced sample: peripheral blood. Receptors originate from a woman in her 50s with COVID-19, enrolled during active disease.

This chain links TRBV7-8 with TRBJ1-1, with 9 bases matching TRBD1. V was clipped by 5 bases and J by 5 bases; unmatched bases: 6. CDR1 is SGHVS and CDR2 is FQNEAQ in the germline V gene. The CDR3 length is 14 residues. The CDR3 nucleotides read TGTGCCAGCAGCCTCCTACAGGGGGCGACTGAAGCTTTCTTT. Translation gives CASSLLQGATEAFF.

This chain uses TRBV6-5 with TRBJ1-5; D possibly corresponds to TRBD1 (5 bases). V lost 5 bases to trimming and J lost 5 bases, with 13 bases between them. This CDR3 contains 14 residues. The V gene's germline CDR1 is MNHEY and CDR2 SVGAGI. The CDR3 loop reads CASSPSGTDQPQHF. The CDR3 bases are TGTGCCAGCAGTCCTAGTGGGACTGATCAGCCCCAGCATTTT.

The V gene is TRBV4-2, the J gene TRBJ2-3; possibly TRBD1 for D (5 bases). The germline V gene has CDR1 LGHNA and CDR2 YNFKEQ. Trimming took 1 base from V and 6 from J, leaving 8 bases between them. There are 13 residues in the CDR3. Here the CDR3 reads CASSQVPGDTQYF. The DNA of the CDR3 is TGTGCCAGCAGCCAAGTCCCAGGGGATACGCAGTATTTT.

This chain uses TRBV5-1 with TRBJ1-4; TRBD1 aligns across 8 bases. The CDR3 extends over 15 amino acids. Germline V gene lookup returns CDR1 SGHRS and CDR2 YFSETQ. V shed 4 bases and J 7 bases; nucleotides not matched to a gene: 9. The chain's CDR3 is CASSRTTGASEKLFF. The CDR3 region has the DNA TGCGCCAGCAGCCGCACGACAGGGGCAAGTGAAAAACTGTTTTTT. Complete variable domain (other parts from reference TRBV5-1 and TRBJ1-4): KAGVTQTPRYLIKTRGQQVTLSCSPISGHRSVSWYQQTPGQGLQFLFEYFSETQRNKGNFPGRFSGRQFSNSRSEMNVSTLELGDSALYLCASSRTTGASEKLFFGSGTQLSVL.

The chain links TRBV5-8 to TRBJ1-5; tentative D call: TRBD1 (5 bases). The germline gives CDR1 SGHTS, CDR2 YDEGEE. There are 15 residues in the CDR3. V lost 2 bases, J lost 1 base, and 10 bases lay in between. CDR3 region: CASSFQGRSNQPQHF. DNA of the CDR3: TGTGCCAGCAGCTTCCAGGGTAGGAGCAATCAGCCCCAGCATTTT. The full variable domain, completed using reference TRBV5-8 and TRBJ1-5, is EAGVTQSPTHLIKTRGQQATLRCSPISGHTSVYWYQQALGLGLQFLLWYDEGEERNRGNFPPRFSGRQFPNYSSELNVNALELEDSALYLCASSFQGRSNQPQHFGDGTRLSIL.

This clone was found once. This sequence joins TRBV6-5 and TRBJ1-5, with TRBD1 identical over 9 bases. Germline values: CDR1 MNHEY, CDR2 SVGAGI. V was pared by 6 bases and J by 7 bases, with 7 bases of the junction left unmatched. The CDR3 is made up of 14 amino acids. The CDR3, as DNA: TGTGCCAGCAGGGGCACAGGGGGCACGCAGCCCCAGCATTTT. Residues: CASRGTGGTQPQHF.

The gene calls are TRBV27 and TRBJ1-1; weak D call: TRBD1 (5 bases). From germline, CDR1 is MNHEY and CDR2 SMNVEV (reference sequence). This CDR3 is 11 amino acids long. Trimming took off 8 bases at V and 13 bases at J, with 17 bases between the two ends. In nucleotides, the CDR3 is TGTGCCAGCCGGGGGACGTCGCTTGTTTTCTTT. Protein product: CASRGTSLVFF.